This T cell receptor beta chain was captured in a study of T cells after yellow fever vaccination. Study-wide results and limits: It was a weaker secondary response, yet one that peaked faster, at day 5 versus 15. FACS-sorted repertoires might harbor abundant contaminating clonotypes from the bulk population. Once the booster was given, most primary-vaccination clones reappeared, at 95% to 98% for CD4 and around 90% for CD8.

The CDR3 loop spans 14 amino acids. The V gene's germline CDR1 is ENHRY and CDR2 SYGVKD. The V end lost 11 bases, the J end lost 2 bases, and 19 bases lay between the germline ends. This clonotype was seen more than once but under ten times. The antigen is undetermined. TCRdb re-called the 5' RACE reads through MiXCR, storing one row per CDR3 protein. This sample has 300,000 or so distinct CDR3 sequences, with about 10% found just once. This sequence originates from a man aged 18 to 29 who received the YFV17D yellow fever vaccine. J is TRBJ2-7 and V is TRBV10-3, with a tentative D call TRBD2 (6 bases). The sample consisted of CD4+ T cells sorted from PBMCs, taken 5 days after the yellow fever booster vaccination. This CDR3 reads CAAAGQERPYEQYF. CDR3 sequence (DNA): TGTGCCGCCGCGGGGCAGGAGCGCCCCTACGAGCAGTACTTC.